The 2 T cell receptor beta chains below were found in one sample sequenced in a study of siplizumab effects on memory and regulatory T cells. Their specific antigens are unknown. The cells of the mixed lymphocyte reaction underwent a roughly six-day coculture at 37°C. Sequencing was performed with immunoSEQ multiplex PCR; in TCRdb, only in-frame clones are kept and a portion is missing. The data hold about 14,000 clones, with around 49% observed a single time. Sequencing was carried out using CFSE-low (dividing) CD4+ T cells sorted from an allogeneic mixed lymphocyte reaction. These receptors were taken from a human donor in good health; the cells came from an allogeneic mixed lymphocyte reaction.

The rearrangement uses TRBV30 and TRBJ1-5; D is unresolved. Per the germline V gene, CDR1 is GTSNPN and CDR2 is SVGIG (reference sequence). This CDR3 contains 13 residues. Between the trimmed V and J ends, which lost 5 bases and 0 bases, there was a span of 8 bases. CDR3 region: CAWALDSNQPQHF. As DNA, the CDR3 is TGTGCCTGGGCCTTAGATAGCAATCAGCCCCAGCATTTT.

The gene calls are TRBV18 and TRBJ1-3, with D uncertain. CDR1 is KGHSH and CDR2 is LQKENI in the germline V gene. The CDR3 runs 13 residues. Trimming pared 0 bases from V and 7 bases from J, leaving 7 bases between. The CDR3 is CASSPPNDNTIYF. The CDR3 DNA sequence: TGTGCCAGCTCACCACCGAACGATAACACCATATATTTT.